The entry below describes one T cell receptor (beta chain). This clone turned up a few times. Its recognized antigen is unknown. There are no base qualities to consult, and no much larger clone falls within one base. The CDR3 covers 14 residues, taking in both the cysteine and the phenylalanine. Of the read, only the CDR3 DNA is kept; its 42 bases are in frame from base 1. Via the germline V gene, CDR1 is MRHNA and CDR2 SNTAGT. Trimmed from V: 4 bases; trimmed from J: 7 bases; junction bases lacking a gene match: 5. TCR CDR3 regions were amplified from genomic DNA by multiplex PCR using the deep immunoSEQ assay. Genomic DNA extracted from each cell subset was distributed evenly over all wells of several immunoSEQ 96-well plates, and each plate served as one replicate. For sorted subsets, approximately 190 ng of genomic DNA, equivalent to roughly 33,000 T cell genomes, went into each replicate PCR. Purified libraries were measured with a Qubit 3.0 fluorometer, size-checked on a Bioanalyzer 2100, and measured again with the KAPA Library Quantification kit. A separate single-read 150-cycle Illumina NextSeq 550 flow cell was used to sequence each immunoSEQ 96-well plate. Per the authors' processing: The immunoSEQ output contained only junctional sequences without quality scores, so filtering could not match that applied to full-length reads. Sequences were annotated with PyIR, a Python wrapper for IgBLAST v1.9, using IMGT germline references to assign V/J genes and CDR3. Reads with weak V/J assignments (E-value above 1e-6), missing CDR3, stop codons, out-of-frame junctions, or ambiguous translated residues were removed. V3J clonotypes were defined as sequences sharing an identical inferred V gene, J gene, and CDR3 amino acid sequence. Percentage overlap between repertoires was calculated by dividing the number of shared unique clonotypes by the size of the smaller repertoire. Three approaches were used to assess repertoire richness: RTK rarefaction, the Chao1 estimator, and Recon v2.1 estimates of unobserved clonotypes. Generation probabilities for all TCRbeta clonotypes obtained by the gDNA method from a handful of donors were computed using OLGA. Entries here come from immuneACCESS through TCRdb and include only in-frame sequences with V and J called. Some clones fail to appear in such tables; in the studies checked, an unresolved V gene covers under half of the shortfall, and the cause of the remainder is unknown. The V and J calls and the clone size are those of that table, but D and trimming were determined from the DNA. The sample table contains around 300,000 clones; only one count was recorded for about nine tenths of them. The ten biggest clones cover roughly 16% of the sample.

The sample belongs to a study of shared clonotypes between healthy human individuals (dated by TCRdb to the early 2020s). With respect to the entire study: A few men and a couple of women, aged 18 to 49 years, made up the cohort. For each donor, CD4 naive and CD4 memory were each given three plates, CD8 naive was given two plates, and CD8 memory was given one plate. The study deeply sequenced blood TCR repertoires of five healthy adults to estimate repertoire size and the extent of clonotype sharing between individuals. To increase sequencing depth and limit assay-specific biases, different laboratories used diverse techniques to prepare libraries and sequence TCR repertoires. Each donor's leukapheresis produced roughly between roughly 0.85 and 10 billion PBMCs. Summary of the overall study and its limitations: Rarefaction of sorted-subset datasets indicated incomplete sequencing despite the large sequencing depth. Pairwise subsampling indicated that sequencing depth was expected to affect the degree of clonotype sharing among donors. Compared with non-shared clonotypes, the clonotypes found in all four sorted-subset donors had higher generation probabilities. Naive subsets generally had larger estimated clonotype richness than memory subsets did. Because the study included a small number of donors, the genetic and exposure-history diversity represented was limited. Sampling was limited to blood, and TCR repertoires in tissue likely differ from TCR repertoires in blood. When several donors were compared, the shared fraction of clonotypes was about 5% for naive CD4, less than 4% for naive CD8, about 2.4% for memory CD4, and 0.4% for memory CD8.

The donors were healthy, HIV-negative adults with no recently reported acute infections or vaccinations. Only Caucasian adults living in Nashville, Tennessee, USA were represented among the donors. CD8 memory samples combined magnetically selected CD45RO+ cells with CCR7-negative CD45RA+ effector memory (TemRA) cells. Blood was collected by leukapheresis, and PBMCs were isolated by Ficoll-Histopaque density gradient centrifugation and then cryopreserved in liquid nitrogen vapor phase. Analytical flow cytometry was used to check the purity and quantity of each magnetically sorted T cell population. Genomic DNA was isolated from every sorted fraction and measured by UV absorbance on a Nanodrop 2000c.

The chain links TRBV6-4 with TRBJ1-2; 11 middle bases align to TRBD1. Sequences were obtained from memory CD8+ T cells sorted from blood. According to the study, the label for this sample's cell subset or site signals: CD45RO+ cells pooled with CCR7-negative TemRA cells. The receptor was isolated from a man younger than 35 in good health. The CDR3 region has the sequence CASSAGTGGSGYTF. The DNA sequence follows: TGTGCCAGCAGTGCAGGGACAGGGGGATCTGGCTACACCTTC.